The clone carrying this T cell receptor (beta chain) was detected only a few times. The source of the sample is a study of blood T cell repertoires in COVID-19. Authors' analysis steps: It was from reference gene primer amplification that nucleated cell counts were estimated. Here immunoSEQ multiplex PCR was the method, and the copy in TCRdb shows in-frame clones only, minus some. For V, J and clone size, that table is used; D and trimming come from the DNA. The sample has about 180,000 clones; 80% to 90% are singletons. The sequencing input was peripheral blood. The TCR comes from a man aged 45-60 years with active or convalescent COVID-19.

CDR3 sequence (DNA): TGTGCCAGCACCCAGGGACTAGCGGGAAGGGCAGATACGCAGTATTTT. Encoded protein: CASTQGLAGRADTQYF. This rearrangement joins TRBV9 to TRBJ2-3; the match to TRBD2 covers 13 bases. Germline trimming cut 6 bases from V and 4 bases from J; bases unmatched to any gene: 8. The V gene's germline CDR1 is SGDLS and CDR2 YYNGEE. CDR3 length equals 16 residues.